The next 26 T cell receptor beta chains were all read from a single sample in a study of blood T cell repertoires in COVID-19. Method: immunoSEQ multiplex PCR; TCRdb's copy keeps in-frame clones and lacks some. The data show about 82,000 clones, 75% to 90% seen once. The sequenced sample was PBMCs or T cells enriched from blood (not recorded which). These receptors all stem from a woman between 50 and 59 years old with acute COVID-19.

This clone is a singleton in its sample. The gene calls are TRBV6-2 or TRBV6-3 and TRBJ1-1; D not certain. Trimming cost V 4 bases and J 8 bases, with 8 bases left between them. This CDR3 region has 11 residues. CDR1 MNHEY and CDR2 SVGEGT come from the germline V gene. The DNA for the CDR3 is TGTGCCAGCAGTTTTGGGAGGGAAGCTTTCTTT. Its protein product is CASSFGREAFF.

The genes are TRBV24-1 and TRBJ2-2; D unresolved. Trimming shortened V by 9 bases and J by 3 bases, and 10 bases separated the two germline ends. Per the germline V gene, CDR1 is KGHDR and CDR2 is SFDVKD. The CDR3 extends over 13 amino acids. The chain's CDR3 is CATSLGYTGELFF. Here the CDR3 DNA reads TGTGCCACCTCCCTCGGTTACACCGGGGAGCTGTTTTTT.

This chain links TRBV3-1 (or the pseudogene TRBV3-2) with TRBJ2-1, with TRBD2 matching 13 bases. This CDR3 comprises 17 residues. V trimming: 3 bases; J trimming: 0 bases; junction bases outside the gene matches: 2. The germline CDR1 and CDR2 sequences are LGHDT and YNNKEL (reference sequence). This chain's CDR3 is CASSHGTSGASYNEQFF. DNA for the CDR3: TGTGCCAGCAGCCACGGGACTAGCGGGGCCTCCTACAATGAGCAGTTCTTC.

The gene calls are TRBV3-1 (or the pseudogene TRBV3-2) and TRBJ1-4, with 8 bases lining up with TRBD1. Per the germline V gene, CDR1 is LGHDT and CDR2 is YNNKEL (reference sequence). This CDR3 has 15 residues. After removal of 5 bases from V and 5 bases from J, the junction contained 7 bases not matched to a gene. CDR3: CASSSRDRGNEKLFF. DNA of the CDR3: TGTGCCAGCAGCTCTCGTGACAGGGGAAATGAAAAACTGTTTTTT.

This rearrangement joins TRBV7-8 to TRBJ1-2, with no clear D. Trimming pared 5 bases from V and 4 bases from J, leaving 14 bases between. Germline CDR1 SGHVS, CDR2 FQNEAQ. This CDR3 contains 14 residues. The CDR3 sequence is CASSPSRRGYGYTF. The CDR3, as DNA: TGTGCCAGCAGCCCCTCAAGGCGGGGCTATGGCTACACCTTC.

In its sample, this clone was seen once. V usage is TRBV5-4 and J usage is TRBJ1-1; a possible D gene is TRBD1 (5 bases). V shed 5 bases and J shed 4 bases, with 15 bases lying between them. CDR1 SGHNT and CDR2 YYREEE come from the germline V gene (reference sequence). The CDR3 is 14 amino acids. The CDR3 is CASRGGRGITEAFF. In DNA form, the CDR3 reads TGTGCCAGCAGGGGGGGGAGGGGTATCACTGAAGCTTTCTTT. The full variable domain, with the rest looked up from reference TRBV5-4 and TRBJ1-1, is ETGVTQSPTHLIKTRGQQVTLRCSSQSGHNTVSWYQQALGQGPQFIFQYYREEENGRGNFPPRFSGLQFPNYSSELNVNALELDDSALYLCASRGGRGITEAFFGQGTRLTVV.

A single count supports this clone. The CDR3 DNA sequence: TGTGCCAGCAGCCAAGTCGTTCAGGGGGGCTACACCTTC. Translation gives CASSQVVQGGYTF. The chain is built from TRBV3-1 (or the pseudogene TRBV3-2) and TRBJ1-2; perhaps TRBD1 as D (6 bases). Germline assignment: CDR1 LGHDT and CDR2 YNNKEL (reference sequence). The V gene lost 1 base and the J gene lost 8 bases, with 11 bases spanning the gap. The CDR3 has 13 residues.

The CDR3, as DNA: TGTGCCAGCGGGTTCGGCGACAGGGGTCTGGATACGCAGTATTTT. It yields the protein CASGFGDRGLDTQYF. The chain uses TRBV5-8 and TRBJ2-3, with 8 bases fitting TRBD1. The germline CDR1 and CDR2 sequences are SGHTS and YDEGEE. V lost 7 bases and J lost 6; bases outside the gene matches: 13. The length of the CDR3 is 15 residues.

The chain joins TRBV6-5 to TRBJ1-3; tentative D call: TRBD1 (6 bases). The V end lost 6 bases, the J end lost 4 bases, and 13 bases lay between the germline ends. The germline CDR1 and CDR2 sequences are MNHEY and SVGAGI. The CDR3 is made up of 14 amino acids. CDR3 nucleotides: TGTGCCAGCAGCCTACTCACAGGGGGAAACACCATATATTTT. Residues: CASSLLTGGNTIYF.

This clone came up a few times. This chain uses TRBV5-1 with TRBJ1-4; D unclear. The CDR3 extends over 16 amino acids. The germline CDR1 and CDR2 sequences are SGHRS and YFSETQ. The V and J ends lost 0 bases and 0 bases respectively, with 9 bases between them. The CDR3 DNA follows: TGCGCCAGCAGCTTGGACAGCCCCTCAACTAATGAAAAACTGTTTTTT. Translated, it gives CASSLDSPSTNEKLFF.

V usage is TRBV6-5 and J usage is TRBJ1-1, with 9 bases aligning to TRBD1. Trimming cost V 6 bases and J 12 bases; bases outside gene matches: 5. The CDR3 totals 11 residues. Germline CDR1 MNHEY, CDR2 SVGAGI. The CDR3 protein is CASSRDRETFF. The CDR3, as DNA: TGTGCCAGCAGCCGGGACAGGGAAACTTTCTTT.

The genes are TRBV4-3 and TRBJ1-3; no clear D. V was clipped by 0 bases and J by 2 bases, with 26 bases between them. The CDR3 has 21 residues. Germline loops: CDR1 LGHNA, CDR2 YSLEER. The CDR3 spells CASSQERLAGGRLDPGNTIYF. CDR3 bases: TGCGCCAGCAGCCAAGAGAGATTGGCGGGTGGTCGACTCGATCCTGGAAACACCATATATTTT.

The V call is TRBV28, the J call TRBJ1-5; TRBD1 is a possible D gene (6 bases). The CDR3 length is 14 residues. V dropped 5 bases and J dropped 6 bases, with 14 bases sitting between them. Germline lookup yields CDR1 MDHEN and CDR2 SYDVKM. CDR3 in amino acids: CASSPGGGGQPQHF. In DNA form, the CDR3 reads TGTGCCAGCAGTCCGGGGGGAGGGGGTCAGCCCCAGCATTTT. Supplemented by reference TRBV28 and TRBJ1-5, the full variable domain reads DVKVTQSSRYLVKRTGEKVFLECVQDMDHENMFWYRQDPGLGLRLIYFSYDVKMKEKGDIPEGYSVSREKKERFSLILESASTNQTSMYLCASSPGGGGQPQHFGDGTRLSIL.

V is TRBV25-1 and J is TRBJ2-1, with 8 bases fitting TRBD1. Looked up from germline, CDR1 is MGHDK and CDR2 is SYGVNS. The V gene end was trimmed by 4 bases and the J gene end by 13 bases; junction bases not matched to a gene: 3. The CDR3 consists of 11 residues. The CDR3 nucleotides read TGTGCCAGCAGTGTAGGACAGGGTCAGTTCTTC. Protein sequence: CASSVGQGQFF.

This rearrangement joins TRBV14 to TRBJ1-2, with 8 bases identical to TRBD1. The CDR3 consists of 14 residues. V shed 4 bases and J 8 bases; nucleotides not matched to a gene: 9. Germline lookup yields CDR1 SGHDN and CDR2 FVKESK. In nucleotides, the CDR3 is TGTGCCAGCAGCCCAAGACAGGGGACCTACGGCTACACCTTC. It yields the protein CASSPRQGTYGYTF.

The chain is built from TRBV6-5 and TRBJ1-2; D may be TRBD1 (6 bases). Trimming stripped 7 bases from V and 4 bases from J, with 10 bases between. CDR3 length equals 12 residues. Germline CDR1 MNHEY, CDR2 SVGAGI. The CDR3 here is CASTGGGYGYTF. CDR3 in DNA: TGTGCCAGCACGGGAGGGGGCTATGGCTACACCTTC.

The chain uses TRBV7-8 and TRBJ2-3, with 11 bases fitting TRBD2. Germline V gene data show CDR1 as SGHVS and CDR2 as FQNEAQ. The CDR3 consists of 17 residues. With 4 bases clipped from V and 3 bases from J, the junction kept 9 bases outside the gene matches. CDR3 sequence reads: CASSSVAGGPSTDTQYF. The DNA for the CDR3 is TGTGCCAGCAGCTCTGTAGCGGGAGGGCCCAGTACAGATACGCAGTATTTT. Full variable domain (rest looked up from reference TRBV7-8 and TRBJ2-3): GAGVSQSPRYKVAKRGQDVALRCDPISGHVSLFWYQQALGQGPEFLTYFQNEAQLDKSGLPSDRFFAERPEGSVSTLKIQRTQQEDSAVYLCASSSVAGGPSTDTQYFGPGTRLTVL.

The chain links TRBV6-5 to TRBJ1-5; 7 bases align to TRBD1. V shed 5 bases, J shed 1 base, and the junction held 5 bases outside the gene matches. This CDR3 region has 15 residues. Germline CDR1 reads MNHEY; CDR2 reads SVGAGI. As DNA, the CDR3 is TGTGCCAGCAGTACCCGGGACAGAAGCAATCAGCCCCAGCATTTT. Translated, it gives CASSTRDRSNQPQHF.

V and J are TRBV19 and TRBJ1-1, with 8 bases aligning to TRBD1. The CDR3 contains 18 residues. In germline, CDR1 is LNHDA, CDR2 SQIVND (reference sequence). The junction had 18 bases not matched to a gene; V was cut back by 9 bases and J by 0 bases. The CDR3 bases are TGTGCCAGAGTGGCCGGGACAGGCAACTTACTACTGAACACTGAAGCTTTCTTT. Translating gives CARVAGTGNLLLNTEAFF.

This chain's CDR3 is CASSDRTGALNEKLFF. CDR3 bases: TGTGCCAGCAGTGATCGGACAGGCGCATTAAATGAAAAACTGTTTTTT. The chain links TRBV2 to TRBJ1-4, with 7 positions matching TRBD1. This CDR3 is built from 16 residues. V trimming: 3 bases; J trimming: 5 bases; junction bases outside the gene matches: 9. Germline V gene data show CDR1 as SNHLY and CDR2 as FYNNEI.

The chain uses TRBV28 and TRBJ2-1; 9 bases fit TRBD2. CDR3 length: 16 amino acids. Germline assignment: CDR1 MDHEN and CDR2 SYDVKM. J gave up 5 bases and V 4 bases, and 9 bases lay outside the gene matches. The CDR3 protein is CASSSPAGGAHNEQFF. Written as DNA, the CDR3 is TGTGCCAGCAGTTCCCCAGCGGGAGGTGCTCACAATGAGCAGTTCTTC.

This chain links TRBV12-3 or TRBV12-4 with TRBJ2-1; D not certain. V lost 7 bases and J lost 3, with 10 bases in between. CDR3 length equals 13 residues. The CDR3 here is CASKTTVYNEQFF. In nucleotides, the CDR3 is TGTGCCAGCAAAACTACCGTCTACAATGAGCAGTTCTTC.

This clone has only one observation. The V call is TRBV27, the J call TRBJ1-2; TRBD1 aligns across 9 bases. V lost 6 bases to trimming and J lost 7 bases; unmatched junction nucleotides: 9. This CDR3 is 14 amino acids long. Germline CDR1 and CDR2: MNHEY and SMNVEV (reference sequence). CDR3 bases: TGTGCCAGCAGACCTACAGGGGGCGAGCGTGGCTACACCTTC. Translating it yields CASRPTGGERGYTF.

The CDR3 DNA sequence: TGTGCCAGCAGCCAAGTCGTGATTGTAGGACGGGAGCAAAATACGCAGTATTTT. This sequence encodes CASSQVVIVGREQNTQYF. The gene calls are TRBV7-9 and TRBJ2-3, with D perhaps TRBD2 (6 bases). This CDR3 is 18 amino acids long. The V end was cut by 5 bases, the J end by 7 bases, with 28 bases between. Germline CDR1 SEHNR, CDR2 FQNEAQ (reference sequence).

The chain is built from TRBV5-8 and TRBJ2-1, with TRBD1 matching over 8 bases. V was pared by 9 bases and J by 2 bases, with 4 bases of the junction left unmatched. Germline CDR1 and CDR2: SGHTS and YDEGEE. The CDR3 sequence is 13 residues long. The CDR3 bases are TGTGCCACCAACAGGGGGACCTACAATGAGCAGTTCTTC. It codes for CATNRGTYNEQFF.

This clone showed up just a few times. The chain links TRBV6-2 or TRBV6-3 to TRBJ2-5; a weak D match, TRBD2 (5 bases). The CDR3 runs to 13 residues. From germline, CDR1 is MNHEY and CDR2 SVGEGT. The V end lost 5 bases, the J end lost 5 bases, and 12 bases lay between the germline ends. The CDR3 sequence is CASSDWWEETQYF. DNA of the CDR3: TGTGCCAGCAGTGACTGGTGGGAGGAGACCCAGTACTTC.